These 8 T cell receptor beta chains originate from one sample sequenced in a study of blood T cell repertoires in COVID-19 (dated by TCRdb to the early 2020s). Library preparation was by the immunoSEQ multiplex PCR assay. Sourced from immuneACCESS, this table was stored by TCRdb with only in-frame sequences that have V and J called. A share of the clones is absent; for the studies checked, an unresolved V gene accounts for under half, and the remainder has no known explanation. Counted in this sample were about 160,000 clones; roughly 79% of them appeared once. Of the sample, roughly 20% is held by the ten largest clones. Material for sequencing was peripheral blood. These TCRs come from a woman of 80 years or more with acute or convalescent COVID-19.

This CDR3 is CASSLGTSYNEQFF. For the CDR3, the DNA is TGCGCCAGCAGCTTAGGGACTAGCTACAATGAGCAGTTCTTC. This rearrangement joins TRBV5-1 to TRBJ2-1; 8 positions match TRBD2. The CDR3 contains 14 residues. With V trimmed by 2 bases and J by 3 bases, 1 base remained unmatched. Germline V gene sequence: CDR1 SGHRS, CDR2 YFSETQ.

J is TRBJ1-2 and V is TRBV11-2; a possible D gene is TRBD1 (5 bases). Germline CDR1 SGHAT, CDR2 FQNNGV. CDR3 length: 14 amino acids. Trimming pared 1 base from V and 5 bases from J, leaving 11 bases between. CDR3: CASSLGATVYGYTF. In DNA, the CDR3 is TGTGCCAGCAGCTTAGGGGCGACAGTTTATGGCTACACCTTC.

This sequence joins TRBV18 and TRBJ2-1, with 10 positions matching TRBD2. Per germline, CDR1 KGHSH and CDR2 LQKENI. This CDR3 comprises 17 residues. J lost 7 bases, V lost 3 bases, and 12 bases had no gene match. The CDR3 DNA is TGTGCCAGCTCACCGTTCTCCGGAGCGGGAGGGGAGAATGAGCAGTTCTTC. Protein product: CASSPFSGAGGENEQFF.

This chain uses TRBV30 with TRBJ2-7; no definite D call. Trimming removed 5 bases from V and 1 base from J, with 15 bases in between. Per the germline V gene, CDR1 is GTSNPN and CDR2 is SVGIG (reference sequence). The length of the CDR3 is 14 residues. The CDR3 DNA is TGTGCCTGGGACCGACAAACCCCTTCCTACGAGCAGTACTTC. It specifies CAWDRQTPSYEQYF.

V gene TRBV11-2 combines with J gene TRBJ2-7; 9 bases are a match to TRBD1. Germline values: CDR1 SGHAT, CDR2 FQNNGV. CDR3 length: 13 amino acids. Germline trimming cut 5 bases from V and 5 bases from J; bases unmatched to any gene: 4. The CDR3 region is CASSTGQGNEQYF. Written as DNA, the CDR3 is TGTGCCAGCAGCACTGGACAGGGGAACGAGCAGTACTTC.

The sample holds one count of this clone. The V call is TRBV2, the J call TRBJ1-5; 7 bases match TRBD1. Germline CDR1 reads SNHLY; CDR2 reads FYNNEI. The length of the CDR3 is 13 residues. Losses at the gene ends were 3 bases for V and 7 bases for J; bases not matched to a gene: 3. The CDR3 is CASSETGRQPQHF. CDR3 bases: TGTGCCAGCAGTGAGACAGGGCGGCAGCCCCAGCATTTT.

This chain connects TRBV9 to TRBJ1-4; TRBD1 agrees at 9 bases. This CDR3 has 15 residues. V shed 0 bases, J shed 7 bases, and the junction held 4 bases outside the gene matches. CDR1 is SGDLS, CDR2 YYNGEE, per germline. The CDR3 sequence: CASSVGGQGGEKLFF. CDR3 nucleotide sequence: TGTGCCAGCAGCGTAGGGGGACAGGGCGGTGAAAAACTGTTTTTT.

The chain uses TRBV5-1 and TRBJ1-1; TRBD1 aligns across 7 bases. J gave up 11 bases and V 6 bases, and 16 bases lay outside the gene matches. Looked up from germline, CDR1 is SGHRS and CDR2 is YFSETQ. This CDR3 spans 14 amino acids. CDR3 protein: CASTPAGGSVRAFF. Written as DNA, the CDR3 is TGCGCCAGCACCCCGGCAGGGGGTTCTGTAAGGGCTTTCTTT.